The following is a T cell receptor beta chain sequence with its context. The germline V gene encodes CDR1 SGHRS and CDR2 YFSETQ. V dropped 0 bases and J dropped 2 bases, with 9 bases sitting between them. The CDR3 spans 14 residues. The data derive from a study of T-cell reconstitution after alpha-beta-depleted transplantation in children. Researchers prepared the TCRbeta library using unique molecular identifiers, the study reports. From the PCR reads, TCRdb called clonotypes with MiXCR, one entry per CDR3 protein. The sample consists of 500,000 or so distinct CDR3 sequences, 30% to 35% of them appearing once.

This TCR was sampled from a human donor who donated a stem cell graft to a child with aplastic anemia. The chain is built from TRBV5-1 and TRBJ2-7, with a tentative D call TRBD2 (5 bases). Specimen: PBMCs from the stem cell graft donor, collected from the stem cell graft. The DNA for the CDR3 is TGCGCCAGCAGCTTGGCCGGGGTCACCTACGAGCAGTACTTC. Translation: CASSLAGVTYEQYF.